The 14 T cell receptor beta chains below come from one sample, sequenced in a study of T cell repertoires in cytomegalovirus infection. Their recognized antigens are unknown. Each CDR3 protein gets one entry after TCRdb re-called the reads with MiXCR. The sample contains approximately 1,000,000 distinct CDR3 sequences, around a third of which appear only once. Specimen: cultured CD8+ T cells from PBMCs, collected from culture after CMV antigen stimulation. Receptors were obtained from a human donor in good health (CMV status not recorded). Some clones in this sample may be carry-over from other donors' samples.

The DNA for the CDR3 is TGTGCCAGCAGTTTTGCCCAATACTACGAGCAGTACTTC. It encodes CASSFAQYYEQYF. The chain recombines TRBV27 with TRBJ2-7; the D is unclear. The CDR3 is 13 amino acids. V was cut by 3 bases and J by 3 bases, with 9 bases left in between. Germline lookup yields CDR1 MNHEY and CDR2 SMNVEV (reference sequence).

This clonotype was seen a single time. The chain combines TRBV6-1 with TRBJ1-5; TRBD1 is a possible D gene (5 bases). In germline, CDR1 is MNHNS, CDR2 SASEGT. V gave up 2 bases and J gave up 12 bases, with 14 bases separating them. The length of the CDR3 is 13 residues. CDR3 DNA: TGTGCCAGCAGTGAAAAGCGGGGGGTGCGCCAGCATTTT. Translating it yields CASSEKRGVRQHF.

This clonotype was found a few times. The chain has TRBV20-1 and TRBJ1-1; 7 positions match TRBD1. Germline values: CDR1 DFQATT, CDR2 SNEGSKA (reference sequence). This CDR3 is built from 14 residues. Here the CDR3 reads CTMLVGGAETEAFF. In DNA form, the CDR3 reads TGCACTATGCTAGTAGGGGGCGCGGAGACTGAAGCTTTCTTT.

Here the CDR3 reads CASSPLAGDNNEQFF. In DNA form, the CDR3 reads TGTGCCAGCTCACCACTGGCGGGGGACAACAATGAGCAGTTCTTC. J is TRBJ2-1 and V is TRBV18; D may be TRBD2 (7 bases). The CDR3 sequence is 15 residues long. V gave up 1 base and J gave up 5 bases, with 12 bases separating them. CDR1 and CDR2 (germline): KGHSH, LQKENI.

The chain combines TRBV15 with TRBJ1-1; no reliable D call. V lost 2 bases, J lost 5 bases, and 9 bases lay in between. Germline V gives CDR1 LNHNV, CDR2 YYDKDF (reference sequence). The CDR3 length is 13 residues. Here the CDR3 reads CATSRPGGTEAFF. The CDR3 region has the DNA TGTGCCACCAGCAGACCCGGAGGTACTGAAGCTTTCTTT. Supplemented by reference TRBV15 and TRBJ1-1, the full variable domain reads DAMVIQNPRYQVTQFGKPVTLSCSQTLNHNVMYWYQQKSSQAPKLLFHYYDKDFNNEADTPDNFQSRRPNTSFCFLDIRSPGLGDTAMYLCATSRPGGTEAFFGQGTRLTVV.

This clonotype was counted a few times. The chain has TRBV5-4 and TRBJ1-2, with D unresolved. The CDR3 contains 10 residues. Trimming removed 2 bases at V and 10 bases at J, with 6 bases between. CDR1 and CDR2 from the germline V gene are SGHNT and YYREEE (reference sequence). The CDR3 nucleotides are TGTGCCAGCAGCTTCGTAACCTACACCTTC. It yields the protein CASSFVTYTF.

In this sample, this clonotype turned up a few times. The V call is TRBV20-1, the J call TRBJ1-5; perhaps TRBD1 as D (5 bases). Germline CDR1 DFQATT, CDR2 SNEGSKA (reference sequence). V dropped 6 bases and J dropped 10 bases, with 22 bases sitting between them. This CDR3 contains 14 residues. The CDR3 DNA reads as TGCAGTGCAGCCCCGGGACGGAGATTATATCCCCAGCATTTT. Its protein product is CSAAPGRRLYPQHF.

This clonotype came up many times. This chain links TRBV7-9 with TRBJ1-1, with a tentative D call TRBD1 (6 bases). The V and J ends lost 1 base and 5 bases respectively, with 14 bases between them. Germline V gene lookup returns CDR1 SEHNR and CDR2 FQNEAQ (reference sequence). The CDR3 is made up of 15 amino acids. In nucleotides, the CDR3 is TGTGCCAGCAGCTTAGGCAGGGGCGCATGGACTGAAGCTTTCTTT. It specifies CASSLGRGAWTEAFF. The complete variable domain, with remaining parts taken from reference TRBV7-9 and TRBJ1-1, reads DTGVSQNPRHKITKRGQNVTFRCDPISEHNRLYWYRQTLGQGPEFLTYFQNEAQLEKSRLLSDRFSAERPKGSFSTLEIQRTEQGDSAMYLCASSLGRGAWTEAFFGQGTRLTVV.

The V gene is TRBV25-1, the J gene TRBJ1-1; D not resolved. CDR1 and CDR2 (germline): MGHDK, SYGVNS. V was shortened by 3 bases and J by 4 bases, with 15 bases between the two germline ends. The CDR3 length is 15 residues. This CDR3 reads CASSDPTAQATEAFF. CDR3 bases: TGTGCCAGCAGTGATCCAACAGCCCAAGCCACTGAAGCTTTCTTT.

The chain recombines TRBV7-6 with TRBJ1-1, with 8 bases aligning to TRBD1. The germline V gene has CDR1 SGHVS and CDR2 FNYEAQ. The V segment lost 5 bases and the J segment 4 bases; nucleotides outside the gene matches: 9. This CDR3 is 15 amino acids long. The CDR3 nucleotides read TGTGCCAGCAGCGATCGGACAGGGTCGACCACTGAAGCTTTCTTT. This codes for CASSDRTGSTTEAFF.

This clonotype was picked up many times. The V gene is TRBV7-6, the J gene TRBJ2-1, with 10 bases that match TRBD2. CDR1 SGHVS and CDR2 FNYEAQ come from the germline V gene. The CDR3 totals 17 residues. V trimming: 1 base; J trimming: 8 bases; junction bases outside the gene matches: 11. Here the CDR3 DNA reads TGTGCCAGCAGCTTAGAGCGGGGGGGCTCGTTGGTAGATGAGCAGTTCTTC. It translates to CASSLERGGSLVDEQFF.

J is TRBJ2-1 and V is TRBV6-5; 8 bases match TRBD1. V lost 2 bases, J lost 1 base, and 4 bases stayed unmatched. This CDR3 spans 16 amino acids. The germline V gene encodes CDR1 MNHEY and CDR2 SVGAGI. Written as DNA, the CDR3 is TGTGCCAGCAGTTACGCGAGACAGGGGTCCTACAATGAGCAGTTCTTC. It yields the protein CASSYARQGSYNEQFF.

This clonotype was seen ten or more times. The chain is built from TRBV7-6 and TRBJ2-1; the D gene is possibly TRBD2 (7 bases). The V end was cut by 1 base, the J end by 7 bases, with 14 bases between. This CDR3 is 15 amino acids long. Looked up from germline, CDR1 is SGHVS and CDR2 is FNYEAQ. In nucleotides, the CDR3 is TGTGCCAGCAGCTTAGGGGGGGGGCCGTGGAATGAGCAGTTCTTC. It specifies CASSLGGGPWNEQFF.

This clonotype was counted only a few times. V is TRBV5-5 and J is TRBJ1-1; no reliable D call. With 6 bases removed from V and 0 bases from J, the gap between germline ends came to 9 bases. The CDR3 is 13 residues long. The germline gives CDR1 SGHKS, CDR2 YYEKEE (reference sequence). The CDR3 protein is CASTDGLNTEAFF. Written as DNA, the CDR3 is TGTGCCAGCACCGACGGGCTGAACACTGAAGCTTTCTTT.